A selection of T cell receptor beta chains follows, all from one sample in a study of shared clonotypes between healthy human individuals. The assay was immunoSEQ multiplex PCR, and TCRdb's table has in-frame clones only and misses some. The sample has a few million clones; over 90% are singletons. Sequenced input: naive CD4+ T cells from PBMCs. The receptors stem from a man aged 18 to 29 in good health. Some clones in this sample may be carry-over from other donors' samples. Both conserved end residues are part of each CDR3. The D gene is left open where the match is weak. Clone sizes are given selectively: once, few, many, or a class where the clone is expanded.

clone_size: NA
j_call: TRBJ1-3
d_call: NA
v_call: TRBV10-3
cdr3_nt: TGTGCCATGAAAGGGATGGTCGGAAACACCATATATTTT
cdr3_aa: CAMKGMVGNTIYF

clone_size: NA
j_call: TRBJ1-3
d_call: NA
v_call: TRBV7-2
cdr3_nt: TGTGCCAGCAGCTCCCAAAGGACGTACTCTGGAAACACCATATATTTT
cdr3_aa: CASSSQRTYSGNTIYF

clone_size: NA
j_call: TRBJ2-2
d_call: NA
v_call: TRBV5-6
cdr3_nt: TGTGCCAGCAGCGGTGTGGTTGTCGGGGAGCTGTTTTTT
cdr3_aa: CASSGVVVGELFF

clone_size: NA
j_call: TRBJ2-7
d_call: NA
v_call: TRBV6-5
cdr3_nt: TGTGCCAGCAGTTACTCGGTCACAGCTATACGCAACGAGCAGTACTTC
cdr3_aa: CASSYSVTAIRNEQYF

clone_size: NA
j_call: TRBJ2-2
d_call: NA
v_call: TRBV10-3
cdr3_nt: TGTGCCATCAGTGTTCTCGCGACGGCCGGGGAGCTGTTTTTT
cdr3_aa: CAISVLATAGELFF

clone_size: NA
j_call: TRBJ2-5
d_call: TRBD1
v_call: TRBV5-1
cdr3_nt: TGCGCCAGCAGTTTGGGACAGGGTCAAGAGACCCAGTACTTC
cdr3_aa: CASSLGQGQETQYF

clone_size: NA
j_call: TRBJ2-5
d_call: NA
v_call: TRBV2
cdr3_nt: TGTGCCAGCAGTATGGACTCGGGGAGAGAGACCCAGTACTTC
cdr3_aa: CASSMDSGRETQYF

clone_size: NA
j_call: TRBJ2-1
d_call: TRBD2
v_call: TRBV6-1
cdr3_nt: TGTGCCAGCAGTCCGACTAGCGGGAGTACCCATGAGCAGTTCTTC
cdr3_aa: CASSPTSGSTHEQFF

clone_size: NA
j_call: TRBJ2-3
d_call: TRBD1
v_call: TRBV27
cdr3_nt: TGTGCCAGCAGGCCACAGGGGCCACGAGCTAGCACAGATACGCAGTATTTT
cdr3_aa: CASRPQGPRASTDTQYF

clone_size: few
j_call: TRBJ1-1
d_call: NA
v_call: TRBV9
cdr3_nt: TGTGCCAGCAGCGTAGGGTGGGGCATGAACACTGAAGCTTTCTTT
cdr3_aa: CASSVGWGMNTEAFF

clone_size: NA
j_call: TRBJ2-2
d_call: NA
v_call: TRBV11-3
cdr3_nt: TGTGCCAGCAGCACCCGACGGAGCGGGGAGCTGTTTTTT
cdr3_aa: CASSTRRSGELFF

clone_size: few
j_call: TRBJ2-7
d_call: TRBD1
v_call: TRBV2
cdr3_nt: TGTGCCAGCATGCGACAGGGTTACGAGCAGTACTTC
cdr3_aa: CASMRQGYEQYF

clone_size: few
j_call: TRBJ1-1
d_call: NA
v_call: TRBV7-9
cdr3_nt: TGTGCCAGCAACTTAGGAGGGCGAACTGAAGCTTTCTTT
cdr3_aa: CASNLGGRTEAFF

clone_size: NA
j_call: TRBJ1-6
d_call: NA
v_call: TRBV6-5
cdr3_nt: TGTGCCAGCAGTCGACAGGACTCACCCCTCCACTTT
cdr3_aa: CASSRQDSPLHF

clone_size: NA
j_call: TRBJ2-5
d_call: NA
v_call: TRBV18
cdr3_nt: TGTGCCAGCTCACCACGAAGGGGCCGGGAAGAGACCCAGTACTTC
cdr3_aa: CASSPRRGREETQYF

clone_size: NA
j_call: TRBJ1-1
d_call: NA
v_call: TRBV6-1
cdr3_nt: TGTGCCAGCAGTGAAGGGGCAAGGGAAGCTTTCTTT
cdr3_aa: CASSEGAREAFF

clone_size: once
j_call: TRBJ2-3
d_call: TRBD2
v_call: TRBV25-1
cdr3_nt: TGTGCCAGCGAAGTGAAGGGGACGCGGGAGAGGGATACGCAGTATTTT
cdr3_aa: CASEVKGTRERDTQYF

clone_size: NA
j_call: TRBJ2-7
d_call: TRBD2
v_call: TRBV28
cdr3_nt: TGTGCCAGCAGTTTCCGACTAGCCGGGAAGGACGAGCAGTACTTC
cdr3_aa: CASSFRLAGKDEQYF

clone_size: NA
j_call: TRBJ1-2
d_call: NA
v_call: TRBV28
cdr3_nt: TGTGCCAGCGCCTGGGGAGACTATGGCTACACCTTC
cdr3_aa: CASAWGDYGYTF

clone_size: NA
j_call: TRBJ2-7
d_call: TRBD1
v_call: TRBV19
cdr3_nt: TGTGCCAGTAGTATAAGATCATCAGGACAGGGGGCCTCCGAGCAGTACTTC
cdr3_aa: CASSIRSSGQGASEQYF

clone_size: NA
j_call: TRBJ2-3
d_call: TRBD1
v_call: TRBV19
cdr3_nt: TGTGCCAGTAGTACAGGGGGACGCAGAGCAGATACGCAGTATTTT
cdr3_aa: CASSTGGRRADTQYF

clone_size: NA
j_call: TRBJ2-7
d_call: TRBD2
v_call: TRBV10-2
cdr3_nt: TGCGCCAGCAGTGACGGACTAGCGGGAGGGCCTAGAGAGCAGTACTTC
cdr3_aa: CASSDGLAGGPREQYF

clone_size: NA
j_call: TRBJ1-5
d_call: NA
v_call: TRBV11-2
cdr3_nt: TGTGCCAGCAGCTTAGGGGGCAGGGAGGGTCAGCCCCAGCATTTT
cdr3_aa: CASSLGGREGQPQHF

clone_size: NA
j_call: TRBJ2-1
d_call: TRBD1
v_call: TRBV11-3
cdr3_nt: TGTGCCAGCAGCTTAGCCCCCGGGTGGGGACAGGACAACAATGAGCAGTTCTTC
cdr3_aa: CASSLAPGWGQDNNEQFF

clone_size: NA
j_call: TRBJ2-1
d_call: TRBD1
v_call: TRBV6-6
cdr3_nt: TGTGCCAGCAGTTACTCAGGGACAGGAATTAACAATGAGCAGTTCTTC
cdr3_aa: CASSYSGTGINNEQFF

clone_size: NA
j_call: TRBJ2-3
d_call: NA
v_call: TRBV7-9
cdr3_nt: TGTGCCAGCAGCCCCACCCCGCTTTCGGATACGCAGTATTTT
cdr3_aa: CASSPTPLSDTQYF

clone_size: NA
j_call: TRBJ1-2
d_call: TRBD1
v_call: TRBV6-1
cdr3_nt: TGTGCCAGCAGTGAAGGGGACAGTAACTATGGCTACACCTTC
cdr3_aa: CASSEGDSNYGYTF

clone_size: NA
j_call: TRBJ2-6
d_call: TRBD1
v_call: TRBV28
cdr3_nt: TGTGCCAGCAGCGTTTTGGGGCAGGGGGCGGCCAACGTCCTGACTTTC
cdr3_aa: CASSVLGQGAANVLTF

clone_size: NA
j_call: TRBJ2-2
d_call: NA
v_call: TRBV18
cdr3_nt: TGTGCCAGCTCACCACCGCGCGGCAGCGACGAGGGGTCCGGGGAGCTGTTTTTT
cdr3_aa: CASSPPRGSDEGSGELFF

clone_size: NA
j_call: TRBJ1-1
d_call: NA
v_call: TRBV5-1
cdr3_nt: TGCGCCAGCAGCTTGCAAGACAGAGGTGAAGCTTTCTTT
cdr3_aa: CASSLQDRGEAFF

clone_size: NA
j_call: TRBJ1-4
d_call: NA
v_call: TRBV28
cdr3_nt: TGTGCCAGCGTGCCCCGGGGAGTCTTCGAAAAACTGTTTTTT
cdr3_aa: CASVPRGVFEKLFF

clone_size: NA
j_call: TRBJ1-2
d_call: NA
v_call: TRBV27
cdr3_nt: TGTGCCAGCTCGGGGTCGTCAGGAAGCTATGGCTACACCTTC
cdr3_aa: CASSGSSGSYGYTF

clone_size: NA
j_call: TRBJ2-3
d_call: TRBD2
v_call: TRBV2
cdr3_nt: TGTGCCAGAAAACTAGCGGGAGGGCGTGGCACAGATACGCAGTATTTT
cdr3_aa: CARKLAGGRGTDTQYF

clone_size: NA
j_call: TRBJ1-2
d_call: TRBD1
v_call: TRBV6-5
cdr3_nt: TGTGCCAGCAGCGGGCCAGGGGGGTCTCGCGGCTACACCTTC
cdr3_aa: CASSGPGGSRGYTF

clone_size: NA
j_call: TRBJ2-1
d_call: TRBD2
v_call: TRBV7-9
cdr3_nt: TGTGCCAGCAGCTTACCTAGCGGGAGAGGAAGTAGCTACAATGAGCAGTTCTTC
cdr3_aa: CASSLPSGRGSSYNEQFF

clone_size: NA
j_call: TRBJ2-5
d_call: NA
v_call: TRBV7-3
cdr3_nt: TGTGCCAGCAGCTCCCGGCGCGGGGAGACCCAGTACTTC
cdr3_aa: CASSSRRGETQYF

clone_size: NA
j_call: TRBJ1-1
d_call: NA
v_call: TRBV28
cdr3_nt: TGTGCCAGCTTTACCCAGAACACTGAAGCTTTCTTT
cdr3_aa: CASFTQNTEAFF

clone_size: NA
j_call: TRBJ2-1
d_call: NA
v_call: TRBV5-1
cdr3_nt: TGCGCCAGCAGCGAGACCTCTAGTGTAGTCGCTAGTGAGCAGTTCTTC
cdr3_aa: CASSETSSVVASEQFF

clone_size: NA
j_call: TRBJ1-1
d_call: NA
v_call: TRBV30
cdr3_nt: TGTGCCTGGAGTTCAGAGGGGAACACTGAAGCTTTCTTT
cdr3_aa: CAWSSEGNTEAFF

clone_size: once
j_call: TRBJ2-7
d_call: TRBD1
v_call: TRBV18
cdr3_nt: TGTGCCAGCTCACCACCGGGGGACAGGGGGCGTAACGAGCAGTACTTC
cdr3_aa: CASSPPGDRGRNEQYF

clone_size: NA
j_call: TRBJ1-3
d_call: TRBD1
v_call: TRBV28
cdr3_nt: TGTGCCAGCAGAGCAGGGGGCGCCGGAAACACCATATATTTT
cdr3_aa: CASRAGGAGNTIYF

clone_size: NA
j_call: TRBJ1-4
d_call: NA
v_call: TRBV18
cdr3_nt: TGTGCCAGCTCACCAAACAGGACGAGGAATGAAAAACTGTTTTTT
cdr3_aa: CASSPNRTRNEKLFF

clone_size: NA
j_call: TRBJ2-7
d_call: NA
v_call: TRBV29-1
cdr3_nt: TGCAGCGTTGAAGATAGCAGATGGAGAGGGCAGTACTTC
cdr3_aa: CSVEDSRWRGQYF

clone_size: NA
j_call: TRBJ2-3
d_call: NA
v_call: TRBV7-2
cdr3_nt: TGTGCCAGCAGCCCAGAGGGGCGGGGACGCACAGATACGCAGTATTTT
cdr3_aa: CASSPEGRGRTDTQYF

clone_size: NA
j_call: TRBJ1-5
d_call: NA
v_call: TRBV7-9
cdr3_nt: TGTGCCAGCAGCTTAGTAAGGGGGGCAGCTAGCAATCAGCCCCAGCATTTT
cdr3_aa: CASSLVRGAASNQPQHF

clone_size: NA
j_call: TRBJ1-4
d_call: NA
v_call: TRBV28
cdr3_nt: TGTGCCAGCAGACACTCAGGAGCCCTTGATGAAAAACTGTTTTTT
cdr3_aa: CASRHSGALDEKLFF

clone_size: NA
j_call: TRBJ2-6
d_call: NA
v_call: TRBV5-1
cdr3_nt: TGCGCCAACTCGGTCTCTGGGGCCAACGTCCTGACTTTC
cdr3_aa: CANSVSGANVLTF

clone_size: NA
j_call: TRBJ2-3
d_call: NA
v_call: TRBV18
cdr3_nt: TGTGCCAGCTCACCAAGGTCTAGCTCTAGCACAGATACGCAGTATTTT
cdr3_aa: CASSPRSSSSTDTQYF

clone_size: NA
j_call: TRBJ2-1
d_call: TRBD1
v_call: TRBV30
cdr3_nt: TGTGCCTGGAGGGAACCACGGACAGGGCGCGATGAGCAGTTCTTC
cdr3_aa: CAWREPRTGRDEQFF

clone_size: NA
j_call: TRBJ2-7
d_call: TRBD1
v_call: TRBV29-1
cdr3_nt: TGCAGCGTTGCGAGGGCAGGGGGCAGGTACGAGCAGTACTTC
cdr3_aa: CSVARAGGRYEQYF

clone_size: NA
j_call: TRBJ2-7
d_call: NA
v_call: TRBV10-1
cdr3_nt: TGCGCCAGCAGTGACACGGGCCACGAGCAGTACTTC
cdr3_aa: CASSDTGHEQYF

clone_size: NA
j_call: TRBJ2-1
d_call: NA
v_call: TRBV6-6
cdr3_nt: TGTGCCAGCAGTTACCAGGGGGGGCAGGCATACAATGAGCAGTTCTTC
cdr3_aa: CASSYQGGQAYNEQFF

clone_size: NA
j_call: TRBJ2-1
d_call: TRBD1
v_call: TRBV5-1
cdr3_nt: TGCGCCAGCAGCCTGGGACAGGGGTTTAATGAGCAGTTCTTC
cdr3_aa: CASSLGQGFNEQFF

clone_size: once
j_call: TRBJ2-7
d_call: NA
v_call: TRBV28
cdr3_nt: TGTGCCAGCAGAACGGACCCCTACGAGCAGTACTTC
cdr3_aa: CASRTDPYEQYF

clone_size: NA
j_call: TRBJ2-2
d_call: TRBD2
v_call: TRBV19
cdr3_nt: TGTGCCAGTGCCAGTCCGGGACTAGGGACCGGGGAGCTGTTTTTT
cdr3_aa: CASASPGLGTGELFF

clone_size: NA
j_call: TRBJ2-1
d_call: TRBD2
v_call: TRBV5-4
cdr3_nt: TGTGCCAGCACATCTGGGACTATAGCATCCTACAATGAGCAGTTCTTC
cdr3_aa: CASTSGTIASYNEQFF

clone_size: NA
j_call: TRBJ2-2
d_call: TRBD2
v_call: TRBV5-1
cdr3_nt: TGCGCCAGCAGCTTGGGAACTAGCGCTAACACCGGGGAGCTGTTTTTT
cdr3_aa: CASSLGTSANTGELFF

clone_size: NA
j_call: TRBJ2-5
d_call: TRBD1
v_call: TRBV7-2
cdr3_nt: TGTGCCAGCAGCAGGGACAGACAGACCCAGTACTTC
cdr3_aa: CASSRDRQTQYF

clone_size: NA
j_call: TRBJ2-2
d_call: NA
v_call: TRBV5-4
cdr3_nt: TGTGCCAGCAGCTCCAGGACTCAGAACACCGGGGAGCTGTTTTTT
cdr3_aa: CASSSRTQNTGELFF